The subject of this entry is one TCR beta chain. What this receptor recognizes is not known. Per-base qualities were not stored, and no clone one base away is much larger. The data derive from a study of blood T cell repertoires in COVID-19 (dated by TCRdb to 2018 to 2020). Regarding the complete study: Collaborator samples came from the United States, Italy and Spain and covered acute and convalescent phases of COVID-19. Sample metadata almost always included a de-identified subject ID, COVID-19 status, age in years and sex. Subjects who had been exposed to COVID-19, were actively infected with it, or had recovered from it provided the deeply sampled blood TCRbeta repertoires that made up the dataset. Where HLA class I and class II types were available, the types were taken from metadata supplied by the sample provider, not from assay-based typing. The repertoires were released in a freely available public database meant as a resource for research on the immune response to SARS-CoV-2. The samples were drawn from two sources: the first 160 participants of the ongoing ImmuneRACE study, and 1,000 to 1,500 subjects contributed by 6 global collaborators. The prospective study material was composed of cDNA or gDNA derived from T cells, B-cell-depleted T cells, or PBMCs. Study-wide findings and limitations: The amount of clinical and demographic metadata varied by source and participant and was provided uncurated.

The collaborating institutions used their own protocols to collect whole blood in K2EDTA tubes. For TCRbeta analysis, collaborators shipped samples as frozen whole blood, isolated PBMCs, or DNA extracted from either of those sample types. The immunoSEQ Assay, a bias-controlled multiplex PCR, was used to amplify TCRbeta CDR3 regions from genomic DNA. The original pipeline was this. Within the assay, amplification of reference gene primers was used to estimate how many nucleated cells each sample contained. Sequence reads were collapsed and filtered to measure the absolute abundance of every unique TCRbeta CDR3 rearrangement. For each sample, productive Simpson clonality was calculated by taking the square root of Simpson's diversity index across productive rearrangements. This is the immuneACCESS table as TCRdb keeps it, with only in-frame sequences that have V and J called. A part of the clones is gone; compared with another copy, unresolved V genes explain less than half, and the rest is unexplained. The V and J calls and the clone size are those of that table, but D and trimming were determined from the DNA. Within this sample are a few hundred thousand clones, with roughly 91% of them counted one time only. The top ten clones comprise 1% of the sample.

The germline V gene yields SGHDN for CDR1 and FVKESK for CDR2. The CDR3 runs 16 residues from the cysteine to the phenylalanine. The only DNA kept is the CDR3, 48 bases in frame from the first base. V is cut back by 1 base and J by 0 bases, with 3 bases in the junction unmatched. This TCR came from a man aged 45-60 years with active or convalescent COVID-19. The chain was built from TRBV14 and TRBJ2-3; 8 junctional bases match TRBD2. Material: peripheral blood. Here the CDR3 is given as CASSQGRGGSTDTQYF. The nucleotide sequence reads TGTGCCAGCAGCCAAGGCCGGGGGGGGAGCACAGATACGCAGTATTTT.